These T cell receptor beta chains were read from a single sample in a study of CD8 T cells in Susac syndrome. One entry per CDR3 protein, called by TCRdb with MiXCR from the immunoSEQ multiplex PCR reads. The sample has 74,000 or so distinct CDR3 sequences, about 92% seen once. Sample: CD4+ T cells from PBMCs. These TCRs come from a human donor with Susac syndrome. Each CDR3 is given with its conserved first and last residue. A D gene is named only where the DNA matches it firmly. The size field is filled for only some rows; it gives once, few, many or a size class.

D,size,J,V,CDR3,DNA
.,.,TRBJ2-6,TRBV4-2,CASSQEGGSGANVLTF,TGTGCCAGCAGCCAAGAGGGTGGCTCTGGGGCCAACGTCCTGACTTTC
TRBD2,.,TRBJ2-5,TRBV7-2,CASSSDRPGGYLETQYF,TGTGCCAGCAGCTCCGACCGACCGGGGGGGTATCTAGAGACCCAGTACTTC
.,.,TRBJ1-1,TRBV2,CAIGGHLNTEAFF,TGTGCCATCGGGGGCCACCTTAACACTGAAGCTTTCTTT
.,.,TRBJ2-6,TRBV28,CASISRGVSGANVLTF,TGTGCCAGCATCTCCAGGGGGGTCTCTGGGGCCAACGTCCTGACTTTC
.,.,TRBJ1-2,TRBV15,CATSRDAGERTF,TGTGCCACCAGCAGAGATGCGGGGGAGCGGACCTTC
TRBD1,.,TRBJ1-5,TRBV27,CASSLPRQGALIQPQHF,TGTGCCAGCAGTTTACCTAGGCAGGGGGCCTTAATTCAGCCCCAGCATTTT
.,.,TRBJ1-2,TRBV6-5,CASSESFLYGYTF,TGTGCCAGCAGTGAGTCATTCCTCTATGGCTACACCTTC
.,.,TRBJ2-3,TRBV9,CASSVGGVPDTQYF,TGTGCCAGCAGCGTAGGGGGAGTGCCAGATACGCAGTATTTT
TRBD1,.,TRBJ2-6,TRBV30,CAWSRDSLRSSGANVLTF,TGTGCCTGGAGCCGGGACAGCCTAAGAAGCTCTGGGGCCAACGTCCTGACTTTC
.,.,TRBJ1-3,TRBV12-3/TRBV12-4,CASSSQSGNTIYF,TGTGCCAGCAGTTCACAGTCTGGAAACACCATATATTTT
.,.,TRBJ2-3,TRBV27,CASRTRSENTDTQYF,TGTGCCAGCAGAACTAGGTCGGAAAACACAGATACGCAGTATTTT
.,.,TRBJ1-4,TRBV18,CASSPPRATNEKLFF,TGTGCCAGCTCACCACCGCGGGCAACTAATGAAAAACTGTTTTTT
.,.,TRBJ2-5,TRBV7-9,CASSSREGGTQYF,TGTGCCAGCAGCTCTCGCGAGGGAGGGACCCAGTACTTC
TRBD2,.,TRBJ2-2,TRBV20-1,CSVGRYSNTGELFF,TGCAGTGTCGGGAGGTATTCGAACACCGGGGAGCTGTTTTTT
.,.,TRBJ2-5,TRBV4-3,CASSQGGGSLVGETQYF,TGCGCCAGCAGCCAAGGGGGAGGAAGCTTAGTGGGGGAGACCCAGTACTTC
TRBD1,.,TRBJ1-6,TRBV10-3,CAISESGQGNSPLHF,TGTGCCATCAGTGAGTCGGGACAGGGCAATTCACCCCTCCACTTT
TRBD1,once,TRBJ1-6,TRBV6-1,CASIPDRGHNSPLHF,TGTGCCAGCATCCCTGACAGGGGCCATAATTCACCCCTCCACTTT
.,.,TRBJ2-2,TRBV7-6,CASSVIWGPNTGELFF,TGTGCCAGCAGCGTTATATGGGGGCCTAACACCGGGGAGCTGTTTTTT
.,.,TRBJ1-4,TRBV30,CAWRGGQPNEKLFF,TGTGCCTGGAGGGGAGGACAGCCTAATGAAAAACTGTTTTTT
.,.,TRBJ1-1,TRBV30,CAWSRPGGGGLSFF,TGTGCCTGGAGTCGCCCGGGGGGCGGAGGATTATCTTTCTTT
TRBD2,.,TRBJ2-7,TRBV5-1,CASSVSGRNYEQYF,TGCGCCAGCAGCGTTAGCGGGAGAAACTACGAGCAGTACTTC
TRBD1,.,TRBJ2-1,TRBV7-2,CASKTGKVNEQFF,TGTGCCAGCAAGACAGGGAAGGTCAATGAGCAGTTCTTC
.,.,TRBJ2-2,TRBV7-2,CASSPSGYHTGELFF,TGTGCCAGCAGCCCGAGCGGATACCACACCGGGGAGCTGTTTTTT
TRBD1,once,TRBJ2-5,TRBV19,CASRNIRGTGGRETQYF,TGTGCCAGTAGGAATATACGCGGGACAGGGGGGCGGGAGACCCAGTACTTC
TRBD1,.,TRBJ2-5,TRBV7-8,CASSLGTEETQYF,TGTGCCAGCAGCTTGGGGACAGAAGAGACCCAGTACTTC
.,.,TRBJ2-7,TRBV6-2/TRBV6-3,CASSWLAAYSYEQYF,TGTGCCAGCAGTTGGTTAGCGGCGTATTCCTACGAGCAGTACTTC
TRBD2,.,TRBJ2-7,TRBV6-5,CASSSVGTSGYEQYF,TGTGCCAGCAGTTCAGTCGGGACTAGCGGCTACGAGCAGTACTTC
.,.,TRBJ1-5,TRBV7-2,CASSLLSSSNQPQHF,TGTGCCAGCAGCTTATTGTCCAGTAGCAATCAGCCCCAGCATTTT
.,.,TRBJ2-2,TRBV12-3/TRBV12-4,CASRQSVGGTGELFF,TGTGCCAGCAGGCAATCCGTTGGGGGTACCGGGGAGCTGTTTTTT
.,.,TRBJ2-6,TRBV4-3,CASSQGSSSALGANVLTF,TGCGCCAGCAGCCAAGGGAGCAGTTCGGCCTTGGGGGCCAACGTCCTGACTTTC
.,.,TRBJ2-4,TRBV2,CASSDGGRGKNIQYF,TGTGCCAGCAGTGACGGAGGCAGGGGAAAAAACATTCAGTACTTC
.,once,TRBJ1-2,TRBV10-3,CAISDRTQVHGYTF,TGTGCCATCAGTGACAGGACACAGGTACATGGCTACACCTTC
.,.,TRBJ2-7,TRBV24-1,CATSDLKTGLRQYF,TGTGCCACCAGTGATTTGAAGACAGGCCTGCGGCAGTACTTC
TRBD2,.,TRBJ2-1,TRBV9,CASSVVWTSGGVYNEQFF,TGTGCCAGCAGCGTAGTATGGACTAGCGGGGGGGTATACAATGAGCAGTTCTTC
TRBD1,.,TRBJ2-7,TRBV5-1,CASSRLRDSRSYEQYF,TGCGCCAGCAGCCGATTGAGGGACAGCCGCTCCTACGAGCAGTACTTC
.,.,TRBJ2-1,TRBV6-5,CASSLGLLHNEQFF,TGTGCCAGCAGTCTTGGACTACTCCACAATGAGCAGTTCTTC
TRBD2,.,TRBJ2-5,TRBV18,CASSPPGLQETQYF,TGTGCCAGCTCACCACCGGGACTACAAGAGACCCAGTACTTC
.,.,TRBJ1-1,TRBV12-3/TRBV12-4,CASSFRLQDPPAFF,TGTGCCAGCAGTTTCAGGCTCCAGGATCCGCCAGCTTTCTTT
TRBD2,once,TRBJ2-1,TRBV11-2,CASSRLLSGRFNEQFF,TGTGCCAGCAGCCGACTTCTTAGCGGGAGGTTCAATGAGCAGTTCTTC
TRBD2,.,TRBJ2-1,TRBV7-2,CASSSQAGGEDEQFF,TGTGCCAGCAGCTCACAAGCGGGAGGGGAGGATGAGCAGTTCTTC
.,.,TRBJ2-3,TRBV5-1,CASSERTESTDTQYF,TGCGCCAGCAGCGAAAGGACAGAATCAACAGATACGCAGTATTTT
.,once,TRBJ1-6,TRBV12-3/TRBV12-4,CASSRDGNSPLHF,TGTGCCAGCAGTAGAGACGGGAACTCACCCCTCCACTTT
TRBD2,.,TRBJ2-3,TRBV6-5,CASSYSVSGRRTDTQYF,TGTGCCAGCAGTTACTCTGTCAGCGGGAGGCGCACAGATACGCAGTATTTT
TRBD1,.,TRBJ2-2,TRBV6-7,CASSYLPQGAGELFF,TGTGCCAGCAGTTACCTCCCACAGGGGGCCGGGGAGCTGTTTTTT
TRBD1,.,TRBJ1-2,TRBV3-1,CASSRSTGGDDGYTF,TGTGCCAGCAGCCGCTCGACAGGGGGCGACGATGGCTACACCTTC
TRBD2,.,TRBJ2-1,TRBV5-1,CASNQYTGTTTYNEQFF,TGCGCCAGCAACCAGTATACCGGGACTACCACCTACAATGAGCAGTTCTTC
.,.,TRBJ1-4,TRBV5-1,CASSSGLIGNEKLFF,TGCGCCAGCAGCTCCGGGTTGATCGGGAATGAAAAACTGTTTTTT
TRBD1,.,TRBJ2-1,TRBV18,CASSTILRDRGNNEQFF,TGTGCCAGCTCAACGATCCTCCGGGACAGGGGCAACAATGAGCAGTTCTTC
.,.,TRBJ1-2,TRBV29-1,CSIESLLYGYTF,TGCAGCATTGAATCCCTCCTATATGGCTACACCTTC
.,.,TRBJ2-5,TRBV7-9,CASSPSRRQETQYF,TGTGCCAGCAGCCCCTCGCGGCGGCAAGAGACCCAGTACTTC
TRBD2,once,TRBJ2-1,TRBV24-1,CATSDSLAEIYNEQFF,TGTGCCACCAGTGATTCCCTAGCGGAGATCTACAATGAGCAGTTCTTC
.,once,TRBJ2-5,TRBV7-2,CASSTQASGETQYF,TGTGCCAGCAGCACACAGGCTAGTGGAGAGACCCAGTACTTC
.,.,TRBJ2-1,TRBV7-9,CASSRGLPIGDEQFF,TGTGCCAGCAGCCGGGGCCTGCCCATTGGGGATGAGCAGTTCTTC